This record concerns one TCR beta chain sequence. Antigen unknown. This sample is part of a study of T-cell memory formation after mild COVID-19. Background on the study: TCR clusters were mostly confined to one donor each. Study-wide points: Contracting CD8+ clones were enriched in EMRA, CD4+ mainly in CM and EM. Detection of some responders pre-infection suggested pre-existing cross-reactive memory T cells participated.

TCRdb redid the calling of the 5' RACE reads with MiXCR, one entry per CDR3 protein. This table holds 250,000 to 300,000 distinct CDR3 sequences, about 20% found once. The CDR3 has 16 amino acids. Trimming shortened V by 0 bases and J by 7 bases, and 17 bases separated the two germline ends. Germline V lookup: CDR1 SGDLS, CDR2 YYNGEE. The chain recombines TRBV9 with TRBJ2-1; D is possibly TRBD2 (7 bases). This sequence originates from a man aged 18 to 30 who had mild COVID-19 (a few samples of this study predate the infection). Cell type and time point are not known. Sequencing input: PBMCs or a T cell subset sorted from them (not recorded which). The CDR3 here is CASSVAPSGGLNEQFF. The CDR3 nucleotides are TGTGCCAGCAGCGTAGCTCCCTCGGGGGGCCTTAATGAGCAGTTCTTC.